This T cell receptor (beta chain) emerged from a study of molecular identifiers for immune sequencing clone quantification. The study's findings and limits: Clones above 20 RNA copies contained over 98% of effector molecules and under 1% of naive molecules. Jurkat TCR RNA from one cell was spiked into about a million naive cells, and it was reportedly detectable there.

Concerning this clonotype: Antigen unknown.

Libraries from naive CD8 cells were generated from approximately 22,000 to 940,000 sorted cells (with 10%, 30% or 50% RNA). V lost 3 bases and J 3 bases, leaving 7 bases between the germline ends. Germline CDR1 is SGHDT and CDR2 is YYEEEE. The CDR3 has 13 residues. TCRdb itself ran the PCR reads through MiXCR, one entry per CDR3 protein. The sample contains hundreds of thousands of distinct CDR3 sequences, under 25% of which appear only once. The V call is TRBV5-6, the J call TRBJ1-3, with a weak D call TRBD1 (5 bases). Material: naive CD8+ T cells from blood, with Jurkat cell RNA spiked in. Noted subset: FACS-sorted CD8+CD4-CCR7+CD45RA+ naive T cells. This TCR came from a human donor in good health. Some libraries in this study had Jurkat cell RNA spiked in. CDR3 DNA: TGTGCCAGCAGCTCTGACAGTGGAAACACCATATATTTT. Its translation is CASSSDSGNTIYF. Complete variable domain (other parts from reference TRBV5-6 and TRBJ1-3): DAGVTQSPTHLIKTRGQQVTLRCSPKSGHDTVSWYQQALGQGPQFIFQYYEEEERQRGNFPDRFSGHQFPNYSSELNVNALLLGDSALYLCASSSDSGNTIYFGEGSWLTVV.